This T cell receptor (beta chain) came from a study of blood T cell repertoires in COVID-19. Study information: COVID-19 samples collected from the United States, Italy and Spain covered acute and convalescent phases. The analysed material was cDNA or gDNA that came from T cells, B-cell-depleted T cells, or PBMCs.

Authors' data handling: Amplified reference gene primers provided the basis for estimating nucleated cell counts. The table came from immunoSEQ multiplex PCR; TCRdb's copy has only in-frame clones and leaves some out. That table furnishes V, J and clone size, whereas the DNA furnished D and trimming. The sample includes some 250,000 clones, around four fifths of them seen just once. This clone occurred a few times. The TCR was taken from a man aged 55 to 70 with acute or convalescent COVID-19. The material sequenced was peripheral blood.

This CDR3 is CASSIVQKGQNIQYF. The DNA of the CDR3 is TGTGCCAGTAGTATAGTACAGAAGGGGCAGAACATTCAGTACTTC. The chain has TRBV19 and TRBJ2-4, with D possibly TRBD1 on 5 matching bases. The CDR3 consists of 15 residues. Germline CDR1 LNHDA, CDR2 SQIVND (reference sequence). The V gene lost 1 base and the J gene lost 7 bases, with 14 bases spanning the gap.